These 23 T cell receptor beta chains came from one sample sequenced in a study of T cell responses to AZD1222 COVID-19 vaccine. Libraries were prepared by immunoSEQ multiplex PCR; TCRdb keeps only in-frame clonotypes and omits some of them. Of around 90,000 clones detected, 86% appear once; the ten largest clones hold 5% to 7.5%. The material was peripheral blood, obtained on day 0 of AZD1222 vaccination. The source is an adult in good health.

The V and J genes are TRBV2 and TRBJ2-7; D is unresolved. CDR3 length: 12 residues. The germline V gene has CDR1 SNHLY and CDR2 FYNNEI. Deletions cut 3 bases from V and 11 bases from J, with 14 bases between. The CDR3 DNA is TGTGCCAGCAGTGAGTTGGTATCTCGGGAGTACTTC. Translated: CASSELVSREYF.

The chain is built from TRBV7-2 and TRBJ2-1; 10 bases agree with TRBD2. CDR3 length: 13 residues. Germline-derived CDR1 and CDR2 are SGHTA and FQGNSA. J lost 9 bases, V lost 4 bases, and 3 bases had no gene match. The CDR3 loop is CASSSRTSGEQFF. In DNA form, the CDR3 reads TGTGCCAGCAGCTCCCGGACTAGCGGTGAGCAGTTCTTC.

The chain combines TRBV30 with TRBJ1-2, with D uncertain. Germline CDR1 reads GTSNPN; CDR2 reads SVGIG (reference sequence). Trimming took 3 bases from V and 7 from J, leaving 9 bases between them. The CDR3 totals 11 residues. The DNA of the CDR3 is TGTGCCTGGAGCCCAAGGGTTGGCTACACCTTC. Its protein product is CAWSPRVGYTF.

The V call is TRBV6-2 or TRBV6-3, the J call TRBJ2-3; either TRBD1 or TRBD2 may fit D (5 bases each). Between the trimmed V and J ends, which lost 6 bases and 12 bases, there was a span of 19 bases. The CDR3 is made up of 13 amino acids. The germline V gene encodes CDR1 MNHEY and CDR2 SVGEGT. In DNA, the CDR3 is TGTGCCAGCAGCCCCGTCGGTGGGACCCTTCAGTATTTT. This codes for CASSPVGGTLQYF.

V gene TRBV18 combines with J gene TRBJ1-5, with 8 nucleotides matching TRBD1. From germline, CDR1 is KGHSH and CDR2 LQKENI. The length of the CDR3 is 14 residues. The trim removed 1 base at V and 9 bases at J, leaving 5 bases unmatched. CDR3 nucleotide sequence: TGTGCCAGCTCACCACAGACAGGGGATGCGCCCCAGCATTTT. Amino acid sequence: CASSPQTGDAPQHF.

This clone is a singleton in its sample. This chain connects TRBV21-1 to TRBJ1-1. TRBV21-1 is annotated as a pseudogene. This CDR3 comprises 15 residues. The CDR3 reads CASSKVEGGPTEAFF. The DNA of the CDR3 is TGTGCCAGCAGCAAAGTCGAAGGGGGGCCCACTGAAGCTTTCTTT.

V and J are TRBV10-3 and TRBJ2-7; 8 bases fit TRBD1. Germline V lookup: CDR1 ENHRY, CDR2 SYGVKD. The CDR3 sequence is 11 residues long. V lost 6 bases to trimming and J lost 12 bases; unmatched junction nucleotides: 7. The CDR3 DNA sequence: TGTGCCATCAGCCCCGGACAGGGAGTGTACTTC. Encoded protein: CAISPGQGVYF.

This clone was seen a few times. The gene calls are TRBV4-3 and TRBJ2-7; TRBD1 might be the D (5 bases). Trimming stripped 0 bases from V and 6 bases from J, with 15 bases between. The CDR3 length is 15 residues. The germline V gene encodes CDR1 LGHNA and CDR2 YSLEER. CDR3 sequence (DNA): TGCGCCAGCAGCCAAGATTATCCCAGGGAATTCGAGCAGTACTTC. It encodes CASSQDYPREFEQYF.

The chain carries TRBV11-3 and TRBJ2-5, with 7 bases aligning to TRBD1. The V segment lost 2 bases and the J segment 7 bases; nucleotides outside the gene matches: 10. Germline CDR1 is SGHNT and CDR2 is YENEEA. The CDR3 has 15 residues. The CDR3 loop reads CASSLRVQGMGTQYF. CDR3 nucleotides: TGTGCCAGCAGCTTAAGAGTACAGGGGATGGGGACCCAGTACTTC.

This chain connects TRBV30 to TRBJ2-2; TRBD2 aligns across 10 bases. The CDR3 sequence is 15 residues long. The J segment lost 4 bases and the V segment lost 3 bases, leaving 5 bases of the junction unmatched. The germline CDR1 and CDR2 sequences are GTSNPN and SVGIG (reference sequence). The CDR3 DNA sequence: TGTGCCTGGAGGAGCGGGGGGGCGCGCACCGGGGAGCTGTTTTTT. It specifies CAWRSGGARTGELFF.

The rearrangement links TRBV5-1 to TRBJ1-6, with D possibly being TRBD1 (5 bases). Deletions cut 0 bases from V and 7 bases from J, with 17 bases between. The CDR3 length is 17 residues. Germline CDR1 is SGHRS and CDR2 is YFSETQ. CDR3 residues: CASSLALGRAQNSPLHF. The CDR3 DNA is TGCGCCAGCAGCTTGGCCTTGGGCAGGGCGCAAAATTCACCCCTCCACTTT.

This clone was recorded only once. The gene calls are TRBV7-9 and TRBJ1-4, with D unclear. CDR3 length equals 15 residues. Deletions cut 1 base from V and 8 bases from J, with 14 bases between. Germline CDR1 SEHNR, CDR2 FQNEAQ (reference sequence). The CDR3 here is CASSLVHEMGEKLFF. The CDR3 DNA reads TGTGCCAGCAGCTTAGTCCACGAGATGGGGGAAAAACTGTTTTTT.

The CDR3 DNA sequence: TGCAGCGTTAAGGGGATTGGCAATTCACCCCTCCACTTT. This sequence encodes CSVKGIGNSPLHF. This chain joins TRBV29-1 and TRBJ1-6, with D possibly TRBD1 on 5 matching bases. The CDR3 has 13 residues. Trimming removed 5 bases from V and 7 bases from J, with 12 bases in between. Germline values: CDR1 SQVTM, CDR2 ANQGSEA.

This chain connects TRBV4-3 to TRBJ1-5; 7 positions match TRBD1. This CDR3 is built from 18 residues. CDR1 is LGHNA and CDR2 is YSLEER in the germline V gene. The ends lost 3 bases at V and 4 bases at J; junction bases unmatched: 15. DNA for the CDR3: TGCGCCAGCAGCCAGGAGCCAAGTGAGGGGACAGCAAATCAGCCCCAGCATTTT. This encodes CASSQEPSEGTANQPQHF.

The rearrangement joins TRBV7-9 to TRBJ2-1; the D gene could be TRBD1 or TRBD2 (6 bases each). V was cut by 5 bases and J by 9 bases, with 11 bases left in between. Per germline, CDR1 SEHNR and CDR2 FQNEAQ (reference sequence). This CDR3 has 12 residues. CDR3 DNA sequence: TGTGCCAGCAGCATACAGGGAGGTGAGCAGTTCTTC. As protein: CASSIQGGEQFF.

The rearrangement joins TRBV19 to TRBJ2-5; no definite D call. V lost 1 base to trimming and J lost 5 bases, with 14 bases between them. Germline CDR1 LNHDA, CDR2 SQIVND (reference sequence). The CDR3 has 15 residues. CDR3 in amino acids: CASSIGSSLGETQYF. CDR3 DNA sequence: TGTGCCAGTAGTATAGGGTCTAGTCTAGGGGAGACCCAGTACTTC.

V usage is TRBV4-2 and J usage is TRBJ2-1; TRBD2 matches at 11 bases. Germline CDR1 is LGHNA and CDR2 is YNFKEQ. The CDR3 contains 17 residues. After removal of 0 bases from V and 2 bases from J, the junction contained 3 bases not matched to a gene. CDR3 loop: CASSQDGSGGAYNEQFF. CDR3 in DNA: TGTGCCAGCAGCCAAGATGGTAGCGGGGGGGCCTACAATGAGCAGTTCTTC.

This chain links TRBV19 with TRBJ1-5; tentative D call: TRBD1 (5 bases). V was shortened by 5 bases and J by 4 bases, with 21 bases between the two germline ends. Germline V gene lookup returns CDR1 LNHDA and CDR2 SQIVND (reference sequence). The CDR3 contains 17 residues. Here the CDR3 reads CASSPNRKGIWNQPQHF. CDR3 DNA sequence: TGTGCCAGTAGTCCGAACAGGAAGGGAATCTGGAATCAGCCCCAGCATTTT.

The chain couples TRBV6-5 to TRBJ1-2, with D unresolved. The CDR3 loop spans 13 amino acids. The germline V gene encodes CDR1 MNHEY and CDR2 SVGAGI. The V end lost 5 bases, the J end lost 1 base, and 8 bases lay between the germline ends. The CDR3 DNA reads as TGTGCCAGCAGTACATCAAGTAACTATGGCTACACCTTC. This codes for CASSTSSNYGYTF.

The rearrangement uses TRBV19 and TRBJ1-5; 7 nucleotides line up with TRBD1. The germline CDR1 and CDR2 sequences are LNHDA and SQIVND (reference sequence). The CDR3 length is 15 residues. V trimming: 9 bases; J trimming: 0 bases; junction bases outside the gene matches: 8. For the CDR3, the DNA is TGTGCCAGATCGGGGGACAGAGATAGCAATCAGCCCCAGCATTTT. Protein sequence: CARSGDRDSNQPQHF. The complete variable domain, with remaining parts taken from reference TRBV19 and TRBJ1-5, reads DGGITQSPKYLFRKEGQNVTLSCEQNLNHDAMYWYRQDPGQGLRLIYYSQIVNDFQKGDIAEGYSVSREKKESFPLTVTSAQKNPTAFYLCARSGDRDSNQPQHFGDGTRLSIL.

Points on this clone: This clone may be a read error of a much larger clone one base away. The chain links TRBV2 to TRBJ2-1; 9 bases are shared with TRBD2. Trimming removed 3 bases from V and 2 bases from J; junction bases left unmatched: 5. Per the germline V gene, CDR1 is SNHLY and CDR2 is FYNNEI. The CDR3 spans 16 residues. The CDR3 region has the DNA TGTGCCAGCAGTGACGCGGGCGGGGGGGCCTACAATGAGCAGTTCTTC. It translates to CASSDAGGGAYNEQFF.

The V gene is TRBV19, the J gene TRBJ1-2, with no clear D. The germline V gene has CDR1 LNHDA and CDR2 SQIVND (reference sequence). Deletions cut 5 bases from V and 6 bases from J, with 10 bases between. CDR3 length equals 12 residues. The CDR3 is CASSAGLDGYTF. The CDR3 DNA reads TGTGCCAGTAGTGCAGGTCTAGATGGCTACACCTTC.

Here the CDR3 DNA reads TGTGCCAGCAGCGGACAGGGCTCTGGAAACACCATATATTTT. Translating it yields CASSGQGSGNTIYF. The V call is TRBV9, the J call TRBJ1-3; 7 bases align to TRBD1. CDR1 is SGDLS and CDR2 is YYNGEE in the germline V gene. The CDR3 contains 14 residues. V shed 3 bases, J shed 0 bases, and the junction held 0 bases outside the gene matches.